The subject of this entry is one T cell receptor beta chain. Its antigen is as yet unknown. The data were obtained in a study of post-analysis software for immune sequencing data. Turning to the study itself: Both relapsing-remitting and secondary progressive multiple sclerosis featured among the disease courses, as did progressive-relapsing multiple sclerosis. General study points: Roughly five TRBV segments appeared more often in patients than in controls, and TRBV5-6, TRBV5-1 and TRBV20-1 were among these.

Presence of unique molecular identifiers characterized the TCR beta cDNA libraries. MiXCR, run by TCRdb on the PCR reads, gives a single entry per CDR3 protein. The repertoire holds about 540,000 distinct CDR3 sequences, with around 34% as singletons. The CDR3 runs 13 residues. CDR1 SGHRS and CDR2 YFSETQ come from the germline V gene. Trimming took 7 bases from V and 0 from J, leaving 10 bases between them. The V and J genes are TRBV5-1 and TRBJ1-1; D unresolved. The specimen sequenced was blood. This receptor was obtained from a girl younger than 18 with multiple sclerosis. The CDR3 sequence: CASGMAVNTEAFF. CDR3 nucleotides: TGCGCCAGCGGCATGGCAGTGAACACTGAAGCTTTCTTT. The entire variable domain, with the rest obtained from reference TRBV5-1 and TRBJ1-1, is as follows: KAGVTQTPRYLIKTRGQQVTLSCSPISGHRSVSWYQQTPGQGLQFLFEYFSETQRNKGNFPGRFSGRQFSNSRSEMNVSTLELGDSALYLCASGMAVNTEAFFGQGTRLTVV.